These T cell receptor beta chains were read from a single sample in a study of blood T cells in healthy people across ages. One entry per CDR3 protein results from TCRdb running MiXCR on the 5' RACE reads. The data show approximately 800,000 distinct CDR3 sequences, about 53% seen once. Sequencing input: blood. The source is a man older than 75 in good health. CDR3s include the opening cysteine and the closing phenylalanine or tryptophan. The D gene is left open where the match is weak. Part of the rows lack a size; the others show once, few, many or a class for expanded clones.

cdr3_aa	cdr3_nt	j_call	clone_size	cdr3_length	d_call	v_call
CSAMPSGLVNEQFF	TGCAGTGCTATGCCTAGCGGGTTGGTGAATGAGCAGTTCTTC	TRBJ2-1	-	14	TRBD2	TRBV20-1
CASTGGIDYGYTF	TGTGCCAGCACGGGGGGTATTGACTATGGCTACACCTTC	TRBJ1-2	-	13	-	TRBV9
CSARDARLAGGTNEQFF	TGCAGTGCTAGAGATGCTCGGCTAGCGGGAGGCACCAATGAGCAGTTCTTC	TRBJ2-1	once	17	TRBD2	TRBV20-1
CASSPGPPTQETQYF	TGTGCCAGCAGCCCGGGACCTCCTACCCAAGAGACCCAGTACTTC	TRBJ2-5	-	15	-	TRBV27
CASSLQPGLTYEQYF	TGTGCCAGCAGCCTACAACCGGGACTAACCTACGAGCAGTACTTC	TRBJ2-7	once	15	TRBD2	TRBV7-3
CASSPGLSRELFF	TGTGCCAGCAGCCCGGGACTTTCCAGGGAGCTGTTTTTT	TRBJ2-2	-	13	-	TRBV6-5
CAITPSGSYNEQFF	TGTGCCATCACGCCAAGCGGCTCCTACAATGAGCAGTTCTTC	TRBJ2-1	-	14	-	TRBV10-3
CASGSPGNQYNEQFF	TGTGCTAGTGGTTCCCCAGGTAACCAATACAATGAGCAGTTCTTC	TRBJ2-1	once	15	-	TRBV12-5
CASSSGTWDRDAETQYF	TGTGCCAGCAGCTCAGGGACCTGGGACCGAGACGCGGAGACCCAGTACTTC	TRBJ2-5	-	17	-	TRBV11-2
CASLVSGRNNEQFF	TGTGCCAGCTTGGTTAGCGGGAGGAACAATGAGCAGTTCTTC	TRBJ2-1	-	14	TRBD2	TRBV6-2/TRBV6-3
CASQNSIADTQYF	TGCGCCAGCCAAAATTCTATCGCAGATACGCAGTATTTT	TRBJ2-3	-	13	-	TRBV5-1
CASSGRAMNEQFF	TGTGCCAGTAGCGGGAGGGCCATGAATGAGCAGTTCTTC	TRBJ2-1	-	13	TRBD2	TRBV6-2/TRBV6-3
CASSERTAKLFF	TGTGCCAGCAGTGAAAGGACGGCAAAACTGTTTTTT	TRBJ1-4	-	12	-	TRBV6-1
CASSRLPRGRYEQYF	TGTGCCAGCAGCCGCCTCCCTCGGGGAAGGTACGAGCAGTACTTC	TRBJ2-7	few	15	-	TRBV6-5
CASSLSGLVSYEQYF	TGTGCCAGCAGCCTTTCGGGACTGGTAAGCTACGAGCAGTACTTC	TRBJ2-7	-	15	-	TRBV7-2
CASSPTGRANYGYTF	TGTGCCAGCAGTCCGACAGGGCGAGCCAACTATGGCTACACCTTC	TRBJ1-2	-	15	TRBD1	TRBV5-6
CASSAREAEKLFF	TGTGCCAGCAGTGCCAGGGAGGCTGAAAAACTGTTTTTT	TRBJ1-4	few	13	-	TRBV4-2
CASSLGAGKANEQYF	TGTGCCAGCAGCTTAGGGGCAGGGAAAGCCAATGAGCAGTACTTC	TRBJ2-5	-	15	-	TRBV7-2
CSARGAGGSNAKNIQYF	TGCAGTGCTAGAGGGGCGGGGGGCTCCAATGCCAAAAACATTCAGTACTTC	TRBJ2-4	-	17	TRBD2	TRBV20-1
CSARGLAVGETQYF	TGCAGTGCCCGAGGCCTAGCGGTTGGGGAGACCCAGTACTTC	TRBJ2-5	-	14	TRBD2	TRBV20-1
CASSEGVGGRNTEAFF	TGTGCCAGCAGTGAAGGCGTTGGGGGACGGAACACTGAAGCTTTCTTT	TRBJ1-1	-	16	-	TRBV2
CASTRTGGSEQFF	TGTGCCAGCACCCGGACAGGGGGAAGTGAGCAGTTCTTC	TRBJ2-1	-	13	TRBD1	TRBV6-5
CASTGTSVGYEQYF	TGCGCCAGCACCGGGACTAGCGTTGGATACGAGCAGTACTTC	TRBJ2-7	-	14	TRBD2	TRBV5-1
CASSQALAGGPGNEQYF	TGTGCCAGCAGCCAAGCCCTAGCGGGAGGGCCTGGGAATGAGCAGTACTTC	TRBJ2-5	-	17	TRBD2	TRBV4-2
CASSSWDRGPGYGYTF	TGTGCCAGCTCGTCCTGGGACAGGGGGCCGGGCTATGGCTACACCTTC	TRBJ1-2	-	16	TRBD1	TRBV28
CSARDQRLAGVGFPLEQYF	TGCAGTGCTAGAGATCAAAGGCTAGCGGGAGTAGGATTCCCTCTCGAGCAGTACTTC	TRBJ2-7	few	19	TRBD2	TRBV20-1
CASSFTGSVDEQYF	TGCGCCAGCAGCTTTACGGGAAGTGTCGACGAGCAGTACTTC	TRBJ2-7	few	14	-	TRBV5-1